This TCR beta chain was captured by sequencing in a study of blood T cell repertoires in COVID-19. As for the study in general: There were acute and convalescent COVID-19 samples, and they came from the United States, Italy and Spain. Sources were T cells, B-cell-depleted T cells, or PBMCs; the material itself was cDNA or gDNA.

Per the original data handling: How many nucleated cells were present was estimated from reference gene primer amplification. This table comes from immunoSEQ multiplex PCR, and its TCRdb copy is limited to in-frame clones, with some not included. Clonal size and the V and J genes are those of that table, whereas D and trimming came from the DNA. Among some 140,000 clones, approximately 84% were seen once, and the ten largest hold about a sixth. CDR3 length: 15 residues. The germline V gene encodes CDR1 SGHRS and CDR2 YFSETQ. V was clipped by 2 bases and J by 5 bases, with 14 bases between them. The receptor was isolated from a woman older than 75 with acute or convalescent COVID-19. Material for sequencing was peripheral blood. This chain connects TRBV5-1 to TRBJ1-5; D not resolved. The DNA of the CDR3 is TGCGCCAGCAGCTTAAATGGGCAACCCCATCAGCCCCAGCATTTT. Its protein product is CASSLNGQPHQPQHF.